The 14 T cell receptor beta chains given below trace back to one sample, sequenced in a study of CD8 T cells in Susac syndrome. When the RNA was reverse transcribed, random hexamers were used with an input of roughly 0.45 to 1 ug. TCRdb re-called the immunoSEQ multiplex PCR reads through MiXCR, storing one row per CDR3 protein. The sample records 300,000 to 350,000 distinct CDR3 sequences, about 90% being singletons. Material for sequencing was CD4+ T cells from PBMCs. The receptors stem from a human donor with multiple sclerosis.

Only one count was recorded for this clonotype. The chain uses TRBV18 and TRBJ1-1, with D unresolved. Trimming took off 2 bases at V and 4 bases at J, with 17 bases between the two ends. The CDR3 runs 16 residues. Germline values: CDR1 KGHSH, CDR2 LQKENI. CDR3 region: CASSPNNAEAGTEAFF. CDR3 in DNA: TGTGCCAGCTCACCAAACAACGCGGAAGCGGGCACTGAAGCTTTCTTT. Variable domain in full (rest from reference TRBV18 and TRBJ1-1): NAGVMQNPRHLVRRRGQEARLRCSPMKGHSHVYWYRQLPEEGLKFMVYLQKENIIDESGMPKERFSAEFPKEGPSILRIQQVVRGDSAAYFCASSPNNAEAGTEAFFGQGTRLTVV.

This clonotype was detected once. The V call is TRBV5-1, the J call TRBJ2-7; TRBD1 matches 8 bases. The CDR3 covers 15 residues. Germline CDR1 and CDR2: SGHRS and YFSETQ. Trimming cost V 0 bases and J 8 bases; bases outside gene matches: 10. CDR3 amino acids: CASSLAGQGLNKQYF. CDR3 DNA: TGCGCCAGCAGCTTGGCCGGACAGGGACTTAATAAGCAGTACTTC.

The chain recombines TRBV27 with TRBJ1-1, with TRBD1 matching over 8 bases. Germline V lookup: CDR1 MNHEY, CDR2 SMNVEV (reference sequence). V lost 4 bases to trimming and J lost 3 bases; unmatched junction nucleotides: 4. The CDR3 length is 14 residues. The CDR3 sequence: CASSSRTGYTEAFF. The CDR3 coding sequence is TGTGCCAGCAGTTCCCGGACAGGGTACACTGAAGCTTTCTTT.

The chain carries TRBV5-6 and TRBJ1-2, with 7 bases lining up with TRBD1. The junction had 6 bases not matched to a gene; V was cut back by 2 bases and J by 5 bases. The CDR3 is made up of 14 amino acids. The germline CDR1 and CDR2 sequences are SGHDT and YYEEEE. As DNA, the CDR3 is TGTGCCAGCAGCTTTGAAAGGGGGCGATATGGCTACACCTTC. Translation gives CASSFERGRYGYTF.

V is TRBV2 and J is TRBJ1-2; possibly TRBD1 for D (5 bases). The germline CDR1 and CDR2 sequences are SNHLY and FYNNEI. The CDR3 runs to 14 residues. V was trimmed by 7 bases and J by 2 bases, leaving 14 bases between them. CDR3 loop: CASTLDGGNYGYTF. CDR3 nucleotides: TGTGCCAGCACCCTGGACGGGGGGAACTATGGCTACACCTTC.

The chain joins TRBV29-1 to TRBJ2-2; 15 bases are shared with TRBD2. J lost 0 bases, V lost 2 bases, and 4 bases had no gene match. CDR1 and CDR2 (germline): SQVTM, ANQGSEA. This CDR3 has 18 amino acids. CDR3 protein: CSVESRTSGRANTGELFF. Here the CDR3 DNA reads TGCAGCGTTGAATCCCGGACTAGCGGGAGGGCGAACACCGGGGAGCTGTTTTTT.

This clonotype was counted a single time. The V gene is TRBV30, the J gene TRBJ1-4; D unresolved. The CDR3 covers 15 residues. The germline V gene encodes CDR1 GTSNPN and CDR2 SVGIG (reference sequence). The V gene lost 0 bases and the J gene lost 7 bases, with 15 bases spanning the gap. This chain's CDR3 is CAWSVRLASGEKLFF. DNA for the CDR3: TGTGCCTGGAGTGTACGCCTAGCAAGTGGTGAAAAACTGTTTTTT.

The CDR3 nucleotides are TGTGCCAGTCGTGGGTGGGGCAATCAGCCCCAGCATTTT. The encoded protein is CASRGWGNQPQHF. V gene TRBV2 combines with J gene TRBJ1-5; D remains unclear. Trimming cost V 9 bases and J 2 bases, with 11 bases left between them. The CDR3 sequence is 13 residues long. The germline gives CDR1 SNHLY, CDR2 FYNNEI.

This clonotype appeared a few times. V gene TRBV7-2 combines with J gene TRBJ1-5, with a weak D call TRBD1 (5 bases). The CDR3 has 14 residues. The germline V and J ends were trimmed by 3 bases and 3 bases, with 9 bases remaining between them. Germline V CDR1 and CDR2: SGHTA, FQGNSA. The CDR3 DNA reads TGTGCCAGCAGCTTTGGGGGGAACAATCAGCCCCAGCATTTT. This gives the protein CASSFGGNNQPQHF.

V usage is TRBV5-1 and J usage is TRBJ1-1; weak D call: TRBD1 (5 bases). The CDR3 consists of 16 residues. Germline CDR1 reads SGHRS; CDR2 reads YFSETQ. V gave up 0 bases and J gave up 4 bases, with 16 bases separating them. The CDR3 DNA sequence: TGCGCCAGCAGCTTGGTCTACGGGGCGGGGATCACTGAAGCTTTCTTT. As protein: CASSLVYGAGITEAFF.

This clonotype was observed once. V gene TRBV20-1 combines with J gene TRBJ2-2; no definite D call. The CDR3 has 13 residues. V shed 1 base and J shed 5 bases, with 8 bases lying between them. Germline CDR1 reads DFQATT; CDR2 reads SNEGSKA (reference sequence). The CDR3 DNA is TGCAGTGCTAGAGTAGCAGCAACCGGGGAGCTGTTTTTT. Encoded protein: CSARVAATGELFF.

The rearrangement uses TRBV30 and TRBJ1-4; TRBD1 matches at 8 bases. This CDR3 region has 13 residues. The V gene's germline CDR1 is GTSNPN and CDR2 SVGIG (reference sequence). J was trimmed by 3 bases and V by 5 bases; bases with no gene match: 2. The CDR3 loop is CAWQGAANEKLFF. The CDR3 region has the DNA TGTGCCTGGCAGGGGGCCGCTAATGAAAAACTGTTTTTT.

The CDR3 nucleotides are TGTGCCTGGATAGAGCCGGGACTAGCGACCTACGAGCAGTACTTC. It translates to CAWIEPGLATYEQYF. The chain combines TRBV30 with TRBJ2-7, with TRBD2 identical over 10 bases. CDR3 size: 15 residues. CDR1 is GTSNPN and CDR2 is SVGIG in the germline V gene (reference sequence). The V gene end was trimmed by 4 bases and the J gene end by 2 bases; junction bases not matched to a gene: 8.

This sequence joins TRBV29-1 and TRBJ2-7; perhaps D is TRBD1 or TRBD2 (5 bases each). The CDR3 loop spans 15 amino acids. Germline V gene lookup returns CDR1 SQVTM and CDR2 ANQGSEA. V lost 4 bases and J 2 bases, leaving 18 bases between the germline ends. The DNA for the CDR3 is TGCAGCGTTGGGCAAACCGGGACGGTGGCCTACGAGCAGTACTTC. It is translated as CSVGQTGTVAYEQYF.